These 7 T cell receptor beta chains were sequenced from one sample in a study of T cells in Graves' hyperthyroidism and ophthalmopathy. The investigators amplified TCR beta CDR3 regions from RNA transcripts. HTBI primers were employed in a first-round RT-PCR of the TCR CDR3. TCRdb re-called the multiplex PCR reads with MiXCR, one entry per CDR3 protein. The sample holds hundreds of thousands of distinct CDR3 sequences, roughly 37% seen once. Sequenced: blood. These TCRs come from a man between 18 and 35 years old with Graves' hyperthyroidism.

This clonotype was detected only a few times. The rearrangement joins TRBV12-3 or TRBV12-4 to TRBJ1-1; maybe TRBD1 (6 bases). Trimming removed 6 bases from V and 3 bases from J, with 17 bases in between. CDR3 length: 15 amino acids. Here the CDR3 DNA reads TGTGCCAGCAGCCCAAGAACAGGGTCCTACACTGAAGCTTTCTTT. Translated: CASSPRTGSYTEAFF.

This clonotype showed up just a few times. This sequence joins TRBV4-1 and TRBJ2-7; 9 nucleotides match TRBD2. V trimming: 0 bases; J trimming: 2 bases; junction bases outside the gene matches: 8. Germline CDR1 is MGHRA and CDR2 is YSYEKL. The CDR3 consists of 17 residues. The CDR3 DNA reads TGCGCCAGCAGCCAAGAGATAGGAGCTAGCGGGGCCTACGAGCAGTACTTC. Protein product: CASSQEIGASGAYEQYF.

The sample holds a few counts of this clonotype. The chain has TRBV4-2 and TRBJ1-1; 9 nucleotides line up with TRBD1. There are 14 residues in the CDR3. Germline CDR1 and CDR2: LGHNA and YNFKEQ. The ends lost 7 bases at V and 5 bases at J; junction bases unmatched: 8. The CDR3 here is CASTYRGRETEAFF. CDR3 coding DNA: TGTGCCAGCACCTACAGGGGGCGCGAAACTGAAGCTTTCTTT.

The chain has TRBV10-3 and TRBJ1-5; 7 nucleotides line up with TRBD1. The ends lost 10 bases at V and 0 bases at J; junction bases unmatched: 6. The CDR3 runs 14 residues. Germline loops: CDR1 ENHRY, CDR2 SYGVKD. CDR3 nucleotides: TGTGCCACCGGGACAGACTTTAGCAATCAGCCCCAGCATTTT. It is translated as CATGTDFSNQPQHF.

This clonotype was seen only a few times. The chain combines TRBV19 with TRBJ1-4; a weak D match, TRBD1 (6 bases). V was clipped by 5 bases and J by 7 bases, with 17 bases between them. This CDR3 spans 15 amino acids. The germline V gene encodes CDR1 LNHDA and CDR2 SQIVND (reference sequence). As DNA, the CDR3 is TGTGCCAGTAGTCCGCCCTCGGGGGGCCGTGAAAAACTGTTTTTT. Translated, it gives CASSPPSGGREKLFF.

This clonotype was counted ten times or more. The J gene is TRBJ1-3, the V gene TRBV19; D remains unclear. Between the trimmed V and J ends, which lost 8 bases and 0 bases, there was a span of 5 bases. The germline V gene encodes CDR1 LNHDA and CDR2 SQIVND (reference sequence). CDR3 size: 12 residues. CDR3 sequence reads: CASGISGNTIYF. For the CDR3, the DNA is TGTGCCAGTGGGATCTCTGGAAACACCATATATTTT.

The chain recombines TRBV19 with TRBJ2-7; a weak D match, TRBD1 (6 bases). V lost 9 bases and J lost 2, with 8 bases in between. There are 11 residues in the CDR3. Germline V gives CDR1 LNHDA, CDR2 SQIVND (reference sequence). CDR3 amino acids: CARQGPYEQYF. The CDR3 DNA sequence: TGTGCCAGACAGGGCCCCTACGAGCAGTACTTC.